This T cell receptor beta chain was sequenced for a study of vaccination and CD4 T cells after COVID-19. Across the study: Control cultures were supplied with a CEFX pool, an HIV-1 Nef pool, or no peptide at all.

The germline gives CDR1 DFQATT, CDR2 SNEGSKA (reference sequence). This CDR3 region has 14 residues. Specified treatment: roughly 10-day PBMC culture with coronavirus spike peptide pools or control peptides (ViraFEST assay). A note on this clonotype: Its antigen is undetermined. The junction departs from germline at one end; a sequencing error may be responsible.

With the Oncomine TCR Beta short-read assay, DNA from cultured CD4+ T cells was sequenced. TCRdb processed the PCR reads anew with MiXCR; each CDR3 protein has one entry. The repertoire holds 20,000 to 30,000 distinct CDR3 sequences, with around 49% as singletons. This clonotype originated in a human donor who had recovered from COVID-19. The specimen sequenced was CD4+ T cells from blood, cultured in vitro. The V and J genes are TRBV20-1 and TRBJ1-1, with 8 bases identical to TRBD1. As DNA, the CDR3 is TGCAGTGTAAAGAGCGGGACAGGATCGACTGAAGTTTTCTTT. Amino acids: CSVKSGTGSTEVFF.